This TCR beta chain was identified in a study of human T cells and chemical hapten exposure. Specified time point: pre-sensitization, week 0. Noted treatment: therapeutic diphenylcyclopropenone sensitization with weekly scalp DPC. This clonotype was detected ten times or more. TCRdb reprocessed the RACE reads with MiXCR, giving one entry per CDR3 protein. The sample records fewer than 70,000 distinct CDR3 sequences, approximately 11% being singletons. The germline gives CDR1 MDHEN, CDR2 SYDVKM. Between the trimmed V and J ends, which lost 4 bases and 7 bases, there was a span of 14 bases. The CDR3 is 14 amino acids.

The sequenced sample was whole blood, obtained in connection with sensitization to the hapten diphenylcyclopropenone (DPC). The sequence derives from a woman between 50 and 59 years old with alopecia areata. Some clones in this sample may be carry-over from other donors' samples. The chain couples TRBV28 to TRBJ1-5, with D hard to call. CDR3 coding DNA: TGTGCCAGCAGTTCCCCCCTAGCCAAACAGCCCCAGCATTTT. It is translated as CASSSPLAKQPQHF.